The T cell receptor beta chain described here comes from a study of blood T cell repertoires in COVID-19. Turning to the study itself: From T cells, B-cell-depleted T cells, or PBMCs came the material, which was cDNA or gDNA.

This CDR3 has 14 residues. CDR1 is SGDLS, CDR2 YYNGEE, per germline. Germline trimming cut 4 bases from V and 4 bases from J; bases unmatched to any gene: 6. Method: immunoSEQ multiplex PCR; TCRdb's copy keeps in-frame clones and lacks some. The sample includes a few hundred thousand clones, around 87% of them seen just once. This clonotype was obtained from a woman aged 60-75 years with COVID-19, enrolled during active disease. What was sequenced was peripheral blood. V usage is TRBV9 and J usage is TRBJ1-2; 8 bases are shared with TRBD1. CDR3 bases: TGTGCCAGCAGCTCCCCCACAGGGGGCTATGGCTACACCTTC. This encodes CASSSPTGGYGYTF.